The rows below give T cell receptor beta chains drawn from one sample of a study of OX40 agonist ivuxolimab in advanced cancers. Clones were read by immunoSEQ multiplex PCR, and TCRdb kept only the in-frame ones, dropping some. The profile shows about 13,000 clones, approximately 80% of them singletons. The specimen was CD4+ or CD8+ T cells sorted from blood, collected in a trial of the OX40 agonist ivuxolimab. These receptors all come from an adult with an advanced solid tumor such as melanoma, head and neck, liver or kidney cancer. The CDR3 runs from the conserved cysteine through the conserved F or W. Fields, in order: J gene, D gene, clone size, V gene, CDR3 protein, CDR3 DNA. The D gene is left open where the match is weak. Rows give clone size only sometimes, using once, few, many, or a class for an expanded clone.

J gene: TRBJ2-7; D gene: TRBD2; clone size: NA; V gene: TRBV4-1; CDR3 protein: CASSQDRRGVSYEQYF; CDR3 DNA: TGCGCCAGCAGCCAAGATAGGCGGGGGGTTTCCTACGAGCAGTACTTC
J gene: TRBJ2-7; D gene: NA; clone size: NA; V gene: TRBV14; CDR3 protein: CASSQAGNEQYF; CDR3 DNA: TGTGCCAGCAGCCAAGCGGGGAACGAGCAGTACTTC
J gene: TRBJ2-3; D gene: TRBD2; clone size: NA; V gene: TRBV23-1; CDR3 protein: CASSQSRTGTIYTDTQYF; CDR3 DNA: TGCGCCAGCAGTCAATCGAGGACCGGGACTATCTACACAGATACGCAGTATTTT
J gene: TRBJ2-7; D gene: NA; clone size: NA; V gene: TRBV12-5; CDR3 protein: CASGLDPYEQYF; CDR3 DNA: TGTGCTAGTGGTTTGGATCCATACGAGCAGTACTTC
J gene: TRBJ2-3; D gene: NA; clone size: NA; V gene: TRBV7-3; CDR3 protein: CASSPIIADTQYF; CDR3 DNA: TGCGCCAGCAGCCCTATTATAGCAGATACGCAGTATTTT
J gene: TRBJ2-2; D gene: NA; clone size: once; V gene: TRBV4-1; CDR3 protein: CASSQIETTGELFF; CDR3 DNA: TGCGCCAGCAGCCAAATAGAAACCACCGGGGAGCTGTTTTTT
J gene: TRBJ2-1; D gene: NA; clone size: few; V gene: TRBV11-2; CDR3 protein: CASSLGGTGYFNEQFF; CDR3 DNA: TGTGCCAGCAGCTTAGGGGGGACCGGCTACTTCAATGAGCAGTTCTTC
J gene: TRBJ2-7; D gene: TRBD1; clone size: NA; V gene: TRBV5-6; CDR3 protein: CASSLVRETGLPYEQYF; CDR3 DNA: TGTGCCAGCAGCTTGGTTAGGGAGACAGGGCTTCCCTACGAGCAGTACTTC
J gene: TRBJ1-2; D gene: NA; clone size: NA; V gene: TRBV5-6; CDR3 protein: CASSYGTLKVSGYTF; CDR3 DNA: TGTGCCAGCAGCTACGGGACACTAAAAGTCAGTGGCTACACCTTC
J gene: TRBJ2-7; D gene: NA; clone size: NA; V gene: TRBV4-1; CDR3 protein: CASSQVQGLTYEQYF; CDR3 DNA: TGCGCCAGCAGCCAAGTTCAGGGATTAACCTACGAGCAGTACTTC
J gene: TRBJ2-7; D gene: NA; clone size: NA; V gene: TRBV7-9; CDR3 protein: CASSPVEGGPYEQYF; CDR3 DNA: TGTGCCAGCAGCCCGGTGGAGGGCGGACCCTACGAGCAGTACTTC
J gene: TRBJ2-7; D gene: NA; clone size: NA; V gene: TRBV13; CDR3 protein: CASSLGRGSYEQYF; CDR3 DNA: TGTGCCAGCAGCTTAGGTCGTGGATCCTACGAGCAGTACTTC
J gene: TRBJ1-2; D gene: NA; clone size: NA; V gene: TRBV7-2; CDR3 protein: CASSPEIGYYGYTF; CDR3 DNA: TGTGCCAGCAGCCCCGAGATAGGCTACTATGGCTACACCTTC
J gene: TRBJ2-7; D gene: NA; clone size: once; V gene: TRBV29-1; CDR3 protein: CSAAGQGDYEQYF; CDR3 DNA: TGCAGCGCCGCTGGGCAGGGAGACTACGAGCAGTACTTC
J gene: TRBJ2-7; D gene: TRBD2; clone size: NA; V gene: TRBV27; CDR3 protein: CASSPGGLSYEQYF; CDR3 DNA: TGTGCCAGCAGTCCGGGAGGGCTCTCCTACGAGCAGTACTTC
J gene: TRBJ2-7; D gene: NA; clone size: NA; V gene: TRBV7-6; CDR3 protein: CASSLVGGPSSYEQYF; CDR3 DNA: TGTGCCAGCAGCTTAGTTGGGGGGCCATCATCCTACGAGCAGTACTTC
J gene: TRBJ2-1; D gene: NA; clone size: NA; V gene: TRBV18; CDR3 protein: CASSPRGSAYNEQFF; CDR3 DNA: TGTGCCAGCTCACCACGGGGTTCTGCCTACAATGAGCAGTTCTTC
J gene: TRBJ2-7; D gene: TRBD2; clone size: NA; V gene: TRBV18; CDR3 protein: CASSPFAAGEYYEQYF; CDR3 DNA: TGTGCCAGCTCACCATTCGCAGCGGGAGAGTACTACGAGCAGTACTTC
J gene: TRBJ2-7; D gene: TRBD1; clone size: NA; V gene: TRBV9; CDR3 protein: CASVGTGGREQYF; CDR3 DNA: TGTGCCAGCGTTGGGACAGGGGGCCGTGAGCAGTACTTC
J gene: TRBJ1-1; D gene: NA; clone size: NA; V gene: TRBV9; CDR3 protein: CASSVGGFNTEAFF; CDR3 DNA: TGTGCCAGCAGCGTCGGGGGTTTCAACACTGAAGCTTTCTTT
J gene: TRBJ1-5; D gene: NA; clone size: NA; V gene: TRBV28; CDR3 protein: CASSPGPQPQHF; CDR3 DNA: TGTGCCAGCAGCCCAGGGCCCCAGCCCCAGCATTTT
J gene: TRBJ2-1; D gene: NA; clone size: few; V gene: TRBV2; CDR3 protein: CASSEAVRGNEQFF; CDR3 DNA: TGTGCCAGCAGTGAAGCTGTACGTGGCAATGAGCAGTTCTTC
J gene: TRBJ2-1; D gene: TRBD2; clone size: NA; V gene: TRBV30; CDR3 protein: CASTSGLALTYNEQFF; CDR3 DNA: TGTGCCTCCACCTCGGGACTAGCGTTAACCTACAATGAGCAGTTCTTC
J gene: TRBJ2-3; D gene: NA; clone size: NA; V gene: TRBV18; CDR3 protein: CASSPGSASTDTQYF; CDR3 DNA: TGTGCCAGCTCACCAGGCAGTGCTAGCACAGATACGCAGTATTTT
J gene: TRBJ2-5; D gene: NA; clone size: NA; V gene: TRBV9; CDR3 protein: CASSVVEGSSGGETQYF; CDR3 DNA: TGTGCCAGCAGCGTAGTGGAAGGGTCGTCCGGAGGAGAGACCCAGTACTTC
J gene: TRBJ1-2; D gene: NA; clone size: NA; V gene: TRBV5-4; CDR3 protein: CASTSLTPVLGDYGYTF; CDR3 DNA: TGTGCCAGCACCTCCCTTACACCCGTTCTCGGGGACTATGGCTACACCTTC
J gene: TRBJ1-2; D gene: NA; clone size: NA; V gene: TRBV29-1; CDR3 protein: CSAPGPSYGYTF; CDR3 DNA: TGCAGCGCCCCGGGGCCTAGCTATGGCTACACCTTC
J gene: TRBJ2-3; D gene: NA; clone size: NA; V gene: TRBV28; CDR3 protein: CASSFRASSYTQYF; CDR3 DNA: TGTGCCAGCAGTTTTCGGGCTAGCAGCTATACGCAGTATTTT
J gene: TRBJ2-2; D gene: NA; clone size: NA; V gene: TRBV16; CDR3 protein: CASSQGLVVAGELFF; CDR3 DNA: TGTGCCAGCAGCCAAGGACTGGTGGTCGCCGGGGAGCTGTTTTTT
J gene: TRBJ2-3; D gene: NA; clone size: NA; V gene: TRBV9; CDR3 protein: CASSVGRGRNTQYF; CDR3 DNA: TGTGCCAGCAGCGTAGGTCGGGGACGAAATACGCAGTATTTT
J gene: TRBJ2-1; D gene: NA; clone size: few; V gene: TRBV9; CDR3 protein: CASSVASVDYEQFF; CDR3 DNA: TGTGCCAGCAGCGTAGCCAGCGTAGATTATGAGCAGTTCTTC
J gene: TRBJ2-1; D gene: NA; clone size: NA; V gene: TRBV27; CDR3 protein: CASSQTGWRGNEQFF; CDR3 DNA: TGTGCCAGCAGTCAGACAGGGTGGAGGGGCAATGAGCAGTTCTTC
J gene: TRBJ1-1; D gene: TRBD1; clone size: few; V gene: TRBV7-3; CDR3 protein: CASSQTQGTEAFF; CDR3 DNA: TGTGCCAGCAGTCAAACACAGGGGACTGAAGCTTTCTTT
J gene: TRBJ2-6; D gene: NA; clone size: NA; V gene: TRBV28; CDR3 protein: CASSLWGDRSGANVLTF; CDR3 DNA: TGTGCCAGCAGTTTATGGGGCGACCGCTCTGGGGCCAACGTCCTGACTTTC
J gene: TRBJ2-7; D gene: TRBD1; clone size: once; V gene: TRBV6-5; CDR3 protein: CASSYSRQGSPYEQYF; CDR3 DNA: TGTGCCAGCAGTTACTCCAGACAGGGGTCACCTTACGAGCAGTACTTC
J gene: TRBJ2-7; D gene: NA; clone size: NA; V gene: TRBV2; CDR3 protein: CASTGGIAIYEQYF; CDR3 DNA: TGTGCCAGCACTGGAGGGATCGCCATCTACGAGCAGTACTTC
J gene: TRBJ2-7; D gene: NA; clone size: NA; V gene: TRBV28; CDR3 protein: CASSFWVTVQGPTYEQYF; CDR3 DNA: TGTGCCAGCAGTTTTTGGGTGACCGTACAGGGACCCACCTACGAGCAGTACTTC
J gene: TRBJ1-5; D gene: NA; clone size: NA; V gene: TRBV11-2; CDR3 protein: CASSPSAGGNQPQHF; CDR3 DNA: TGTGCCAGCAGCCCCAGTGCGGGTGGGAATCAGCCCCAGCATTTT
J gene: TRBJ2-1; D gene: NA; clone size: NA; V gene: TRBV7-8; CDR3 protein: CASSARQSRPDNEQFF; CDR3 DNA: TGTGCCAGCAGCGCCAGACAGAGCCGGCCTGACAATGAGCAGTTCTTC
J gene: TRBJ2-3; D gene: NA; clone size: few; V gene: TRBV7-9; CDR3 protein: CASSQISGSYTDTQYF; CDR3 DNA: TGTGCCAGCAGCCAAATATCGGGGAGTTACACAGATACGCAGTATTTT
J gene: TRBJ1-3; D gene: NA; clone size: NA; V gene: TRBV27; CDR3 protein: CATGYSPGNTIYF; CDR3 DNA: TGTGCCACCGGCTATTCACCTGGAAACACCATATATTTT
J gene: TRBJ2-1; D gene: TRBD2; clone size: NA; V gene: TRBV9; CDR3 protein: CASSETGTSANEQFF; CDR3 DNA: TGTGCCAGCAGCGAAACCGGGACTAGCGCCAATGAGCAGTTCTTC
J gene: TRBJ2-3; D gene: NA; clone size: NA; V gene: TRBV6-1; CDR3 protein: CASSERTYSTATQYF; CDR3 DNA: TGTGCCAGCAGTGAACGGACGTATAGCACAGCTACGCAGTATTTT
J gene: TRBJ2-2; D gene: TRBD2; clone size: once; V gene: TRBV7-8; CDR3 protein: CASSPLAGETTGELFF; CDR3 DNA: TGTGCCAGCAGCCCATTAGCGGGAGAGACCACCGGGGAGCTGTTTTTT
J gene: TRBJ2-7; D gene: TRBD2; clone size: NA; V gene: TRBV28; CDR3 protein: CASSPSKMGLAGDEQYF; CDR3 DNA: TGTGCCAGCAGTCCTTCAAAGATGGGACTAGCGGGAGACGAGCAGTACTTC
J gene: TRBJ2-7; D gene: NA; clone size: NA; V gene: TRBV2; CDR3 protein: CAMGAGYEQYF; CDR3 DNA: TGTGCCATGGGGGCGGGCTACGAGCAGTACTTC
J gene: TRBJ2-1; D gene: NA; clone size: NA; V gene: TRBV28; CDR3 protein: CASSLTSRGLYNEQFF; CDR3 DNA: TGTGCCAGCAGTTTAACCTCGCGGGGGCTCTACAATGAGCAGTTCTTC
J gene: TRBJ1-1; D gene: NA; clone size: NA; V gene: TRBV27; CDR3 protein: CASSFGGRNTEAFF; CDR3 DNA: TGTGCCAGCAGTTTTGGGGGTAGGAACACTGAAGCTTTCTTT
J gene: TRBJ2-7; D gene: NA; clone size: few; V gene: TRBV18; CDR3 protein: CASSYRASYEQYF; CDR3 DNA: TGTGCCAGCTCTTACAGGGCAAGCTACGAGCAGTACTTC
J gene: TRBJ2-7; D gene: NA; clone size: NA; V gene: TRBV7-3; CDR3 protein: CASSFEGGEQYF; CDR3 DNA: TGTGCCAGCAGCTTCGAAGGGGGAGAGCAGTACTTC
J gene: TRBJ2-1; D gene: NA; clone size: NA; V gene: TRBV6-4; CDR3 protein: CASNLGGLYNEQFF; CDR3 DNA: TGTGCCAGCAACCTCGGAGGGTTATACAATGAGCAGTTCTTC
J gene: TRBJ2-3; D gene: TRBD2; clone size: once; V gene: TRBV9; CDR3 protein: CASSVGAGANTDTQYF; CDR3 DNA: TGTGCCAGCAGCGTTGGAGCGGGGGCCAACACAGATACGCAGTATTTT
J gene: TRBJ2-7; D gene: TRBD1; clone size: NA; V gene: TRBV27; CDR3 protein: CASSHGTGVRYEQYF; CDR3 DNA: TGTGCCAGCAGTCATGGGACAGGGGTTCGGTACGAGCAGTACTTC
J gene: TRBJ2-1; D gene: TRBD1; clone size: NA; V gene: TRBV18; CDR3 protein: CASSPGGQGYNEQFF; CDR3 DNA: TGTGCCAGCTCACCGGGGGGACAGGGTTACAATGAGCAGTTCTTC